This TCR beta chain was retrieved from a study of shared clonotypes between healthy human individuals. Whole-study results and caveats: Naive subsets tended to show greater estimated richness than memory subsets.

CDR1 is LGHNA, CDR2 YSLEER, per germline. V lost 1 base to trimming and J lost 5 bases; unmatched junction nucleotides: 12. The CDR3 contains 17 residues. Each subset's genomic DNA was split evenly across several immunoSEQ plates. Methods used by the authors: Filtering differed since immunoSEQ provided only junctions, with no quality scores. TCRdb keeps only in-frame clones here, not all; method: immunoSEQ multiplex PCR. That table is the source of V, J and clone size, and D and trimming were worked out from the DNA. The sample shows 1.5 million to 1.9 million clones, approximately 98% of them seen only once. A note on this clone: Its antigen remains unknown.

This chain uses TRBV4-3 with TRBJ2-7, with 9 bases that match TRBD1. Source material: naive CD4+ T cells sorted from blood. Described subset: CD45RA+ positively selected. The TCR was taken from a man aged 25 to 40 in good health. CDR3 coding DNA: TGCGCCAGCAGCCAAGGAGGGACAGGGTCTCGGCCTAACGAGCAGTACTTC. The encoded protein is CASSQGGTGSRPNEQYF.